One sample yielded the 4 T cell receptor beta chains listed below, sequenced in a study of shared clonotypes between healthy human individuals. Sequenced by immunoSEQ multiplex PCR; TCRdb stores in-frame clones only, minus some. The profile shows hundreds of thousands of clones, around 96% of them singletons. The naive CD8 population came from CD45RO-negative cells selected for CCR7, without terminally differentiated effector memory CD45RA+ cells. The sequencing input was naive CD8+ T cells sorted from blood. Receptors were obtained from a woman between 25 and 40 years old in good health.

For the CDR3, the DNA is TGTGCCAGCAGTGATTCCAGCGGGACCTACAATGAGCAGTTCTTC. Its protein is CASSDSSGTYNEQFF. V usage is TRBV2 and J usage is TRBJ2-1; 7 bases match TRBD2. This CDR3 is built from 15 residues. Germline CDR1 SNHLY, CDR2 FYNNEI. J gave up 2 bases and V 3 bases, and 4 bases lay outside the gene matches.

The chain has TRBV7-8 and TRBJ2-2; 7 bases are shared with TRBD2. The CDR3 is made up of 15 amino acids. With V trimmed by 6 bases and J by 6 bases, 10 bases remained unmatched. Per germline, CDR1 SGHVS and CDR2 FQNEAQ. Here the CDR3 DNA reads TGTGCCAGCAGGTCGGGGGAGGGCCGTCCCGGGGAGCTGTTTTTT. It codes for CASRSGEGRPGELFF.

In this sample, this clone turned up once. Different DNA sequences within this sample yield the same CDR3. V usage is TRBV27 and J usage is TRBJ2-7, with a tentative D call TRBD1 (6 bases). Germline V gene sequence: CDR1 MNHEY, CDR2 SMNVEV (reference sequence). Trimming shortened V by 5 bases and J by 5 bases, and 22 bases separated the two germline ends. The CDR3 spans 16 residues. CDR3 in DNA: TGTGCCAGCAGTCACCGTCCGGGACAATCATCTAACGAGCAGTACTTC. It is translated as CASSHRPGQSSNEQYF.

V and J are TRBV27 and TRBJ2-7; a possible D gene is TRBD2 (6 bases). Deletions cut 5 bases from V and 5 bases from J, with 13 bases between. Germline V CDR1 and CDR2: MNHEY, SMNVEV (reference sequence). The CDR3 extends over 13 amino acids. The CDR3 DNA sequence: TGTGCCAGCAGTCCCTCGGGGGTCCACGAGCAGTACTTC. Translation: CASSPSGVHEQYF.